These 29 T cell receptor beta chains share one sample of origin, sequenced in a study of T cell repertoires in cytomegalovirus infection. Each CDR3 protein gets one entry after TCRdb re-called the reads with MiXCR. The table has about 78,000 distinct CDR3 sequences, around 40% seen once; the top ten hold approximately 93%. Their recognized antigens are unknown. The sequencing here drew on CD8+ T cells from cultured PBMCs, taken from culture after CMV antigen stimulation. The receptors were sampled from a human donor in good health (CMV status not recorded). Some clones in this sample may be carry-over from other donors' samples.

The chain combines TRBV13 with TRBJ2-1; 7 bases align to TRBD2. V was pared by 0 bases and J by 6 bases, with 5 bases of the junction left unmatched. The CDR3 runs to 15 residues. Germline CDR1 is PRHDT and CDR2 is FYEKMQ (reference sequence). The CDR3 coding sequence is TGTGCCAGCAGCTTAGGTTTGGGGGGGGTCAATGAGCAGTTCTTC. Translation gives CASSLGLGGVNEQFF.

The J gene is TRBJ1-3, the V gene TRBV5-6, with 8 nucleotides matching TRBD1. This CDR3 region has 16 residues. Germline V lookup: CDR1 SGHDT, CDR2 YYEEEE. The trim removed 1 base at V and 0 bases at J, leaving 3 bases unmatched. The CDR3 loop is CASSLPGQVSGNTIYF. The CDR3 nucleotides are TGTGCCAGCAGCTTGCCGGGACAGGTCTCTGGAAACACCATATATTTT.

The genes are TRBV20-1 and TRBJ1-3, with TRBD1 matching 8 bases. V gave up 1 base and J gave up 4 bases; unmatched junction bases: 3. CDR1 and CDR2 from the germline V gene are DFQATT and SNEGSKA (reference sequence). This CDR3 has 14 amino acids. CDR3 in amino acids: CSARATGAGNTIYF. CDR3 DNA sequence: TGCAGTGCTAGAGCGACAGGGGCGGGAAACACCATATATTTT.

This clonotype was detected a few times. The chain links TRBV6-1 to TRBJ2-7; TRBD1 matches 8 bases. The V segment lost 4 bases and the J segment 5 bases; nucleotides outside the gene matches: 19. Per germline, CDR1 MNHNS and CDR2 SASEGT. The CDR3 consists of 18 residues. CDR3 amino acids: CASSGNGQGRAMWNEQYF. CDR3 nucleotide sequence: TGTGCCAGCAGTGGAAACGGACAGGGAAGGGCAATGTGGAACGAGCAGTACTTC.

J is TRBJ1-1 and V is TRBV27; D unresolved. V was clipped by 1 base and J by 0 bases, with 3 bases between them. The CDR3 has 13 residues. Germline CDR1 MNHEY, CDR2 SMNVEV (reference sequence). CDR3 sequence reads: CASSLYMNTEAFF. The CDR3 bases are TGTGCCAGCAGTTTATATATGAACACTGAAGCTTTCTTT.

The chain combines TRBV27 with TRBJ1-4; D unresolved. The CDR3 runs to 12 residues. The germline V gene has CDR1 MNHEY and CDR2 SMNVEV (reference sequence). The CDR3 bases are TGTGCAAGCCGCGCTACGGATGAAAAACTGTTTTTT. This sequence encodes CASRATDEKLFF.

The CDR3 protein is CASSLSNTWTGGTPGGYTF. The DNA of the CDR3 is TGTGCCAGCAGCCTCTCAAATACTTGGACAGGGGGTACCCCTGGCGGCTACACCTTC. V is TRBV4-2 and J is TRBJ1-2; 10 bases match TRBD1. This CDR3 spans 19 amino acids. Germline V lookup: CDR1 LGHNA, CDR2 YNFKEQ. V shed 4 bases, J shed 8 bases, and the junction held 22 bases outside the gene matches.

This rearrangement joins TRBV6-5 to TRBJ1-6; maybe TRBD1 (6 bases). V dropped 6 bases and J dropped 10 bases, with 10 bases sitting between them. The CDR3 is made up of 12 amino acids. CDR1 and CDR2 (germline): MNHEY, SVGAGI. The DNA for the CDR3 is TGTGCCAGCAGATCAGGGGTCTCACCCCTCCACTTT. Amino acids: CASRSGVSPLHF.

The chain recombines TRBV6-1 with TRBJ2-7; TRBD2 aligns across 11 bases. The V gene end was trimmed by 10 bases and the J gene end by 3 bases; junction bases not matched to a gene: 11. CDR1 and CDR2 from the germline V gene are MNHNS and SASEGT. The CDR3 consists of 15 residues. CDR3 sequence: CAILLKTSGDYEQYF. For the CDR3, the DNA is TGTGCCATCCTCTTAAAGACTAGCGGGGACTACGAGCAGTACTTC.

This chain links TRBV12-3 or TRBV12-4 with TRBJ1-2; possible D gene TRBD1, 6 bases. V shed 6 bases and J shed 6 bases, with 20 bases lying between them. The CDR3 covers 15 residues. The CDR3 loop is CASSPNWGGTNGYTF. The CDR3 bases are TGTGCCAGCAGCCCCAACTGGGGGGGCACTAATGGCTACACCTTC.

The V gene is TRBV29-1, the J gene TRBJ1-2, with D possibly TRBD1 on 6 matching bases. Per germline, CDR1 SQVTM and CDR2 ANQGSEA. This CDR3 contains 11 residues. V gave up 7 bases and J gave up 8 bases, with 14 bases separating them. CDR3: CSAPDRTGYTF. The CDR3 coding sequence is TGCAGCGCCCCAGACAGGACAGGCTACACCTTC.

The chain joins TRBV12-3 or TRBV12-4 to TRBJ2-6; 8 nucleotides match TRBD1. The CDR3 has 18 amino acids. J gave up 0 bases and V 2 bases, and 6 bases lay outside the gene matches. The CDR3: CASSLPGQDLSGANVLTF. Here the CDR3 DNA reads TGTGCCAGCAGTTTACCGGGACAGGACCTCTCTGGGGCCAACGTCCTGACTTTC.

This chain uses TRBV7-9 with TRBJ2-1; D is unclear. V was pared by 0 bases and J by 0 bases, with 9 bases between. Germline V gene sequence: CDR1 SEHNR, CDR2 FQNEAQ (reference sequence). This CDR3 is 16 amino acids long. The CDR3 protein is CASSLAVFSSYNEQFF. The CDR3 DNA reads TGTGCCAGCAGCTTAGCGGTTTTTAGCTCCTACAATGAGCAGTTCTTC.

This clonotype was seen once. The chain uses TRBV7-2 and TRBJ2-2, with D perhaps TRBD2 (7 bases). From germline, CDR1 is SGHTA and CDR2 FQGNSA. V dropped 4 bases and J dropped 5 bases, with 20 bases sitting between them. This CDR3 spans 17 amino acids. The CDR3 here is CASSSVGGASGTGELFF. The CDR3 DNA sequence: TGTGCCAGCAGCTCAGTGGGGGGGGCAAGTGGGACCGGGGAGCTGTTTTTT.

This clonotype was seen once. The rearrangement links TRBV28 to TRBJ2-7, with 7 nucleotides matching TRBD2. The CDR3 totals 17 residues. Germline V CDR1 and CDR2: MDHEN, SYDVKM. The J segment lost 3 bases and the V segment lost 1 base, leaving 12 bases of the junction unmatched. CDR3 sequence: CASSLFARGGNSYEQYF. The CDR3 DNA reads TGTGCCAGCAGTTTATTTGCCCGGGGAGGGAACAGCTACGAGCAGTACTTC.

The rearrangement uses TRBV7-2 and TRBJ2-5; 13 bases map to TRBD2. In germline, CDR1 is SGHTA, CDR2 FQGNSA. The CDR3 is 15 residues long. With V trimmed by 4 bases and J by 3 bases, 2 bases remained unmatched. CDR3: CASSSGLAGEETQYF. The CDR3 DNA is TGTGCCAGCAGCTCCGGACTAGCGGGAGAAGAGACCCAGTACTTC.

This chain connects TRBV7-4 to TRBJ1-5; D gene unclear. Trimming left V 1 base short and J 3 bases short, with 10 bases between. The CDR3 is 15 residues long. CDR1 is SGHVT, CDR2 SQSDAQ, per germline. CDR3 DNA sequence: TGTGCCAGCAGCTTAGAATCAGGCCCCAATCAGCCCCAGCATTTT. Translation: CASSLESGPNQPQHF.

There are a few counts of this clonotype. The CDR3 is CASSLPPDGTDTQYF. CDR3 in DNA: TGCGCCAGCAGCTTGCCCCCAGACGGCACAGATACGCAGTATTTT. The rearrangement joins TRBV5-1 to TRBJ2-3, with unresolved D. The CDR3 totals 15 residues. The germline CDR1 and CDR2 sequences are SGHRS and YFSETQ. V lost 1 base and J lost 1, with 10 bases in between.

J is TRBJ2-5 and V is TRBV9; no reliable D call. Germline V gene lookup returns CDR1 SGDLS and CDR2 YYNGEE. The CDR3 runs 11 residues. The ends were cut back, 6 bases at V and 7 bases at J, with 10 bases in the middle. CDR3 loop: CASTIEGTQYF. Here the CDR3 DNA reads TGTGCCAGCACCATAGAAGGGACCCAGTACTTC.

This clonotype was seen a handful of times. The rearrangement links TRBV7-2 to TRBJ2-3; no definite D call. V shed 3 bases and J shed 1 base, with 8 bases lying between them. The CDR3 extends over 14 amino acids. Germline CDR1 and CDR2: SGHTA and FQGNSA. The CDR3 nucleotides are TGTGCCAGCAGCTTTACAGAAGGCACAGATACGCAGTATTTT. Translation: CASSFTEGTDTQYF.

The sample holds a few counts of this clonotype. The CDR3 sequence is CASSEAWTGMNTEAFF. The DNA for the CDR3 is TGTGCCAGCAGTGAAGCGTGGACAGGGATGAACACTGAAGCTTTCTTT. The genes are TRBV6-1 and TRBJ1-1, with 8 bases aligning to TRBD1. J lost 0 bases, V lost 0 bases, and 3 bases had no gene match. Germline CDR1 MNHNS, CDR2 SASEGT. The CDR3 contains 16 residues.

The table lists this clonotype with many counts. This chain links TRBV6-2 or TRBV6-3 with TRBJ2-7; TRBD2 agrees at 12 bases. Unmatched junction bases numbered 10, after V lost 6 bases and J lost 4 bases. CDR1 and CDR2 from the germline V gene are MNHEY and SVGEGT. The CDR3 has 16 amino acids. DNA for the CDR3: TGTGCCAGCAGCCCTGCGACTAGCGGGGGTGTTTACGAGCAGTACTTC. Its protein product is CASSPATSGGVYEQYF.

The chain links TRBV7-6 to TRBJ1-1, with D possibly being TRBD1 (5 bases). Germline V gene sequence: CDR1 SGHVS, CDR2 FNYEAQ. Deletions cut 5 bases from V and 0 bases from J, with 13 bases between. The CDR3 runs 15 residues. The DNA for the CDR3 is TGTGCCAGCAGCCCCAACCAGGGTTTGAACACTGAAGCTTTCTTT. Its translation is CASSPNQGLNTEAFF.

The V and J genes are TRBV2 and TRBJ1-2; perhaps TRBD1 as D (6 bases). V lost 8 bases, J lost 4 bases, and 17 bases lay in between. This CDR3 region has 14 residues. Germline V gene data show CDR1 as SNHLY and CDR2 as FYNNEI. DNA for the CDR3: TGTGCCAGCCCTGATCCGGGGGGGCTCTATGGCTACACCTTC. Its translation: CASPDPGGLYGYTF.

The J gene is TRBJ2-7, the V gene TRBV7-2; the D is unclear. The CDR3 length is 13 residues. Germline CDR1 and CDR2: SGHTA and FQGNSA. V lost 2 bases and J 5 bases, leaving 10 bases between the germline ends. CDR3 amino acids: CASSLNKIHEQYF. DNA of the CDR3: TGTGCCAGCAGCTTAAATAAGATCCACGAGCAGTACTTC.

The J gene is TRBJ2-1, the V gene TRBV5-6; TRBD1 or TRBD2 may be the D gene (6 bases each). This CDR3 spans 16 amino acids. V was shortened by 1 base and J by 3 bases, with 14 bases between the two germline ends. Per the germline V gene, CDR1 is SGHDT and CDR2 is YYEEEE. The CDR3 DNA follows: TGTGCCAGCAGCTTGTACGGGGGCCCCTACTACAATGAGCAGTTCTTC. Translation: CASSLYGGPYYNEQFF.

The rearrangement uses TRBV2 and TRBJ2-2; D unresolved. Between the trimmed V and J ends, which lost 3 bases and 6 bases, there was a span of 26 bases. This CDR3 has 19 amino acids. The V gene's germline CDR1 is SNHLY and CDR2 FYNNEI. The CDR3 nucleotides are TGTGCCAGCAGTGAGAGATCCCACTCAGGTGGGATAAGCTCCGGGGAGCTGTTTTTT. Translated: CASSERSHSGGISSGELFF.

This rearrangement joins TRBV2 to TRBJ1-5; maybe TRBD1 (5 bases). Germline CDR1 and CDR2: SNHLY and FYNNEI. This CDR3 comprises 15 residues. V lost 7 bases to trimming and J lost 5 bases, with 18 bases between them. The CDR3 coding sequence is TGTGCCAGCACCTGGACAACAAAACCTGATCAGCCCCAGCATTTT. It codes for CASTWTTKPDQPQHF.

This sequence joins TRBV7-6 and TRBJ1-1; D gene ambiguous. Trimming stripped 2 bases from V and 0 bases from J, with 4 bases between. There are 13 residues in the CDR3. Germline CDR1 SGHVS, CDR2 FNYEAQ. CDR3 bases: TGTGCCAGCAGCTTATCAATGAACACTGAAGCTTTCTTT. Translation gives CASSLSMNTEAFF.